The 15 T cell receptor beta chains given below trace back to one sample, sequenced in a study of blood T cell repertoires in COVID-19. Clones were sequenced by immunoSEQ multiplex PCR, and TCRdb holds only the in-frame ones, with some missing. The data show 150,000 to 200,000 clones, less than 90% seen once. The sequencing input was peripheral blood. These receptors all stem from a woman aged 70-85 years with COVID-19, enrolled during active disease.

This rearrangement joins TRBV18 to TRBJ2-1, with D possibly being TRBD2 (5 bases). Trimming shortened V by 4 bases and J by 8 bases, and 12 bases separated the two germline ends. CDR1 and CDR2 from the germline V gene are KGHSH and LQKENI. The CDR3 is made up of 13 amino acids. The CDR3 nucleotides read TGTGCCAGCTCACTCTACTTGCGGGATGAGCAGTTCTTC. Protein: CASSLYLRDEQFF.

The rearrangement uses TRBV7-8 and TRBJ1-3, with D hard to call. CDR1 SGHVS and CDR2 FQNEAQ come from the germline V gene. The V and J ends lost 1 base and 0 bases respectively, with 10 bases between them. The CDR3 consists of 16 residues. In DNA, the CDR3 is TGTGCCAGCAGCTTAGTCTCGGTTTCCTCTGGAAACACCATATATTTT. It codes for CASSLVSVSSGNTIYF.

The CDR3 sequence: CASSQPTRLNEKLFF. CDR3 nucleotide sequence: TGCGCCAGCAGCCAGCCGACACGGCTTAATGAAAAACTGTTTTTT. The V and J genes are TRBV4-1 and TRBJ1-4; D gene unclear. CDR3 length: 15 residues. Trimming pared 3 bases from V and 4 bases from J, leaving 12 bases between. Germline CDR1 MGHRA, CDR2 YSYEKL.

This clone was found a few times. The chain joins TRBV7-6 to TRBJ2-1; 9 bases match TRBD1. The length of the CDR3 is 16 residues. J lost 6 bases, V lost 3 bases, and 9 bases had no gene match. CDR1 is SGHVS, CDR2 FNYEAQ, per germline. The CDR3 loop reads CASSLLRDRVSNEQFF. The CDR3 nucleotides read TGTGCCAGCAGCTTGCTCCGGGACAGGGTTTCCAATGAGCAGTTCTTC.

V usage is TRBV6-2 or TRBV6-3 and J usage is TRBJ2-1; 11 positions agree with TRBD2. The CDR3 is made up of 18 amino acids. The germline gives CDR1 MNHEY, CDR2 SVGEGT. Losses at the gene ends were 5 bases for V and 4 bases for J; bases not matched to a gene: 13. CDR3 coding DNA: TGTGCCAGCAGTCCACAGGGGTGGACTAGCGGGTTATACAATGAGCAGTTCTTC. Protein: CASSPQGWTSGLYNEQFF.

The V and J genes are TRBV10-3 and TRBJ1-5, with a possible D match to TRBD1 (6 bases). The CDR3 totals 14 residues. Trimming pared 4 bases from V and 6 bases from J, leaving 13 bases between. The germline CDR1 and CDR2 sequences are ENHRY and SYGVKD. The CDR3 nucleotides read TGTGCCATCAGTGGCACAGGGCAGGGTCAGCCCCAGCATTTT. It specifies CAISGTGQGQPQHF.

The chain is built from TRBV9 and TRBJ2-3, with a weak D call TRBD1 (7 bases). This CDR3 contains 14 residues. V dropped 3 bases and J dropped 3 bases, with 11 bases sitting between them. Looked up from germline, CDR1 is SGDLS and CDR2 is YYNGEE. DNA of the CDR3: TGTGCCAGCAGCGCGCGGGACAGAACAGATACGCAGTATTTT. Its protein is CASSARDRTDTQYF.

The chain joins TRBV5-1 to TRBJ1-3, with 8 bases fitting TRBD1. This CDR3 has 18 residues. V dropped 4 bases and J dropped 3; count of bases not matched to a gene: 15. The germline gives CDR1 SGHRS, CDR2 YFSETQ. CDR3 region: CASSPQGVGRSDGNTIYF. CDR3 coding DNA: TGCGCCAGCAGCCCACAGGGGGTAGGACGTTCCGATGGAAACACCATATATTTT. Based on the CDR3 plus reference TRBV5-1 and TRBJ1-3, the full variable domain is KAGVTQTPRYLIKTRGQQVTLSCSPISGHRSVSWYQQTPGQGLQFLFEYFSETQRNKGNFPGRFSGRQFSNSRSEMNVSTLELGDSALYLCASSPQGVGRSDGNTIYFGEGSWLTVV.

The chain couples TRBV28 to TRBJ1-2; D gene unclear. The CDR3 runs 14 residues. In germline, CDR1 is MDHEN, CDR2 SYDVKM. V gave up 2 bases and J gave up 7 bases, with 14 bases separating them. CDR3 coding DNA: TGTGCCAGCAGTTTACAGTCGGGGAGTGGTGGCTACACCTTC. Its protein is CASSLQSGSGGYTF.

The chain employs TRBV7-2 and TRBJ1-6; D is ambiguous. Germline CDR1 reads SGHTA; CDR2 reads FQGNSA. The V end lost 5 bases, the J end lost 6 bases, and 20 bases lay between the germline ends. The CDR3 has 17 amino acids. CDR3 sequence: CASSPDPPGLPNSPLHF. The CDR3 region has the DNA TGTGCCAGCAGCCCCGACCCTCCAGGTCTTCCTAATTCACCCCTCCACTTT.

The chain has TRBV6-5 and TRBJ2-4, with 7 bases lining up with TRBD2. Unmatched junction bases numbered 6, after V lost 7 bases and J lost 6 bases. The CDR3 contains 13 residues. Germline-derived CDR1 and CDR2 are MNHEY and SVGAGI. CDR3 nucleotides: TGTGCCAGCAAGGCAGCGGGAACAAACATTCAGTACTTC. Its protein is CASKAAGTNIQYF.

This clone showed up just once. The J gene is TRBJ2-7, the V gene TRBV5-1; perhaps TRBD1 as D (6 bases). Trimming took off 4 bases at V and 4 bases at J, with 9 bases between the two ends. CDR1 is SGHRS and CDR2 is YFSETQ in the germline V gene. The CDR3 runs 12 residues. The CDR3 DNA follows: TGCGCCAGCAGCGCACAGGGATACGAGCAGTACTTC. As protein: CASSAQGYEQYF.

V and J are TRBV7-8 and TRBJ2-1; 7 bases line up with TRBD2. CDR3 length: 15 residues. Germline V gene data show CDR1 as SGHVS and CDR2 as FQNEAQ. After removal of 7 bases from V and 4 bases from J, the junction contained 10 bases not matched to a gene. CDR3: CASTAGRPSYNEQFF. The CDR3 bases are TGTGCCAGCACAGCCGGGAGGCCCTCATACAATGAGCAGTTCTTC.

J is TRBJ2-3 and V is TRBV29-1; 10 nucleotides align to TRBD2. This CDR3 has 14 amino acids. Germline values: CDR1 SQVTM, CDR2 ANQGSEA. V gave up 6 bases and J gave up 1 base; unmatched junction bases: 4. CDR3 region: CSVPGTSGTDTQYF. As DNA, the CDR3 is TGCAGCGTGCCGGGGACTAGCGGCACAGATACGCAGTATTTT.

This clone was picked up a small number of times. The chain couples TRBV5-8 to TRBJ1-2; 7 bases fit TRBD1. Trimming took 4 bases from V and 8 from J; bases not matched to a gene: 11. Germline values: CDR1 SGHTS, CDR2 YDEGEE. The CDR3 contains 14 residues. The CDR3 is CASSVGTVTRGYTF. In DNA, the CDR3 is TGTGCCAGCAGCGTCGGGACAGTGACTAGGGGCTACACCTTC.